This T cell receptor beta chain comes out of a study of blood T cell repertoires in COVID-19. This CDR3 is built from 12 residues. Trimming cost V 9 bases and J 6 bases, with 14 bases left between them. Per the germline V gene, CDR1 is ENHRY and CDR2 is SYGVKD. The data were produced by immunoSEQ multiplex PCR, yet TCRdb's version contains in-frame clones alone and is incomplete. The data contain approximately 220,000 clones, roughly four fifths of them seen just once; the ten biggest clones take up approximately 4.5%. This TCR was recovered from a woman aged 70-85 years with acute or convalescent COVID-19. V is TRBV10-3 and J is TRBJ1-2; a weak D match, TRBD1 (6 bases). Sequenced material: peripheral blood. For the CDR3, the DNA is TGTGCCATATTAACAGGGAACAATGGCTACACCTTC. Translated, it gives CAILTGNNGYTF.